A selection of T cell receptor beta chains follows, all from one sample in a study of CD8+CD57+ T cells in acquired aplastic anemia. TCRdb called the reads again in MiXCR, with one record for every CDR3 protein. The table records about 210,000 distinct CDR3 sequences, over 55% of them present only once. The sequenced sample was sorted CD4+, CD8+, or CD8+CD57+ T cells (not recorded which) from PBMCs. These receptors were taken from a human donor in good health. The conserved cysteine and the conserved F or W are not part of the CDR3 here. Where a row states a size, it is once, few, many or the class of an expanded clone; other rows omit it.

clone size: NA
J gene: TRBJ2-7
V gene: TRBV27
CDR3 protein: ASSLGGTGGSYEQY

clone size: many
J gene: TRBJ1-5
V gene: TRBV12-3/TRBV12-4
CDR3 protein: ASSTTETGGQPQH

clone size: NA
J gene: TRBJ2-1
V gene: TRBV2
CDR3 protein: ASIPRTSGIDNEQF

clone size: once
J gene: TRBJ1-1
V gene: TRBV19
CDR3 protein: ASSIHADANTEAF

clone size: many
J gene: TRBJ2-7
V gene: TRBV6-6
CDR3 protein: ASSYSTSGSYEQY

clone size: NA
J gene: TRBJ2-5
V gene: TRBV5-4
CDR3 protein: ASSPFEETQY

clone size: NA
J gene: TRBJ2-7
V gene: TRBV29-1
CDR3 protein: SVLHGVNEQY

clone size: many
J gene: TRBJ2-7
V gene: TRBV4-2
CDR3 protein: ASSQDRARGSTYEQY

clone size: NA
J gene: TRBJ2-3
V gene: TRBV7-3
CDR3 protein: ASSLRGWVADTQY

clone size: NA
J gene: TRBJ2-7
V gene: TRBV4-1
CDR3 protein: ASSQDPRLSYEQY

clone size: NA
J gene: TRBJ2-7
V gene: TRBV20-1
CDR3 protein: SATTPPTYEQY

clone size: NA
J gene: TRBJ1-5
V gene: TRBV9
CDR3 protein: ASSADRLGNQPQH

clone size: NA
J gene: TRBJ2-5
V gene: TRBV24-1
CDR3 protein: ATSDVKGNGRSQETQY

clone size: NA
J gene: TRBJ2-7
V gene: TRBV9
CDR3 protein: ASSPAGTTTYEQY

clone size: few
J gene: TRBJ1-2
V gene: TRBV19
CDR3 protein: ASRRDYGYT

clone size: NA
J gene: TRBJ1-1
V gene: TRBV15
CDR3 protein: ATSRGEALLEAF

clone size: few
J gene: TRBJ2-1
V gene: TRBV29-1
CDR3 protein: SVEGGPVDEQF

clone size: NA
J gene: TRBJ2-2
V gene: TRBV19
CDR3 protein: ASITGQNTGELF

clone size: NA
J gene: TRBJ2-7
V gene: TRBV2
CDR3 protein: ATHYSTASSYEQY

clone size: NA
J gene: TRBJ1-1
V gene: TRBV20-1
CDR3 protein: SARGRNTEAF

clone size: NA
J gene: TRBJ1-1
V gene: TRBV7-9
CDR3 protein: ASQVGTGSGNTEAF

clone size: few
J gene: TRBJ1-2
V gene: TRBV15
CDR3 protein: ATSERYGNGYT

clone size: few
J gene: TRBJ1-2
V gene: TRBV24-1
CDR3 protein: ATSDGGQGDGYT

clone size: NA
J gene: TRBJ1-2
V gene: TRBV7-2
CDR3 protein: ASSPQGSYGYT

clone size: NA
J gene: TRBJ2-5
V gene: TRBV7-3
CDR3 protein: ASSLGYTRTAQY

clone size: many
J gene: TRBJ2-7
V gene: TRBV6-6
CDR3 protein: ASSLDSSRGQY

clone size: NA
J gene: TRBJ2-3
V gene: TRBV5-1
CDR3 protein: ASTKDGTGTDTQY

clone size: NA
J gene: TRBJ2-1
V gene: TRBV5-1
CDR3 protein: ASSLSGTSGHNEQF

clone size: NA
J gene: TRBJ2-1
V gene: TRBV24-1
CDR3 protein: ATSAGTDLKDEQF

clone size: many
J gene: TRBJ2-7
V gene: TRBV19
CDR3 protein: ASSIARNEQY

clone size: NA
J gene: TRBJ1-1
V gene: TRBV20-1
CDR3 protein: SARGQGRSEAF

clone size: NA
J gene: TRBJ2-5
V gene: TRBV2
CDR3 protein: ASGGGEETQY

clone size: NA
J gene: TRBJ2-3
V gene: TRBV10-3
CDR3 protein: AITTESTDTQY

clone size: NA
J gene: TRBJ1-2
V gene: TRBV20-1
CDR3 protein: SAGNQLLYGYT

clone size: NA
J gene: TRBJ1-1
V gene: TRBV27
CDR3 protein: ASKGQGLNTEAF

clone size: NA
J gene: TRBJ1-1
V gene: TRBV27
CDR3 protein: ASSLSAGNEAF

clone size: NA
J gene: TRBJ2-5
V gene: TRBV15
CDR3 protein: ATSRMPSGSPETQY

clone size: NA
J gene: TRBJ2-5
V gene: TRBV20-1
CDR3 protein: SARVDRGLGTQY

clone size: few
J gene: TRBJ2-7
V gene: TRBV5-5
CDR3 protein: ASSLVGRDYEQY

clone size: NA
J gene: TRBJ1-6
V gene: TRBV25-1
CDR3 protein: ASSRDWSSPLH

clone size: many
J gene: TRBJ2-3
V gene: TRBV2
CDR3 protein: ASSEVTGGTDTQY

clone size: NA
J gene: TRBJ1-2
V gene: TRBV4-3
CDR3 protein: ASSQDPDRGLLNYGYT

clone size: NA
J gene: TRBJ2-3
V gene: TRBV28
CDR3 protein: ASSWTGENTDTQY

clone size: NA
J gene: TRBJ2-1
V gene: TRBV24-1
CDR3 protein: ATSINNEQF

clone size: few
J gene: TRBJ2-2
V gene: TRBV2
CDR3 protein: ASSDLAGGQGGELF

clone size: many
J gene: TRBJ1-4
V gene: TRBV7-9
CDR3 protein: ASSFGTGEKLF

clone size: NA
J gene: TRBJ1-6
V gene: TRBV20-1
CDR3 protein: SARQDRVWAPLH

clone size: NA
J gene: TRBJ1-3
V gene: TRBV2
CDR3 protein: ASSEGGHSGNTIY

clone size: NA
J gene: TRBJ1-1
V gene: TRBV9
CDR3 protein: ASSARGEVTEAF

clone size: many
J gene: TRBJ1-5
V gene: TRBV12-3/TRBV12-4
CDR3 protein: ASSSTYSNQPQH

clone size: NA
J gene: TRBJ2-7
V gene: TRBV7-6
CDR3 protein: ASSLRRGGSGNEQY

clone size: few
J gene: TRBJ1-2
V gene: TRBV20-1
CDR3 protein: SADRTANGYT

clone size: NA
J gene: TRBJ2-1
V gene: TRBV7-8
CDR3 protein: ASSLGGGRAYNEQF